The 9 T cell receptor beta chains below come from one sample, sequenced in a study of cytomegalovirus exposure and HLA in healthy donors. Use of 60 Vbeta and 13 Jbeta primers characterized the PCR. Produced via immunoSEQ multiplex PCR; TCRdb's table is partial and in-frame only. The sample data list some 200,000 clones. Sequencing input: PBMCs. The source is a woman aged 18-30 years in good health and CMV-seropositive.

The V call is TRBV6-5, the J call TRBJ2-5, with D possibly matching TRBD1 (6 bases). This CDR3 is 15 amino acids long. V was clipped by 6 bases and J by 5 bases, with 19 bases between them. Germline CDR1 is MNHEY and CDR2 is SVGAGI. The DNA of the CDR3 is TGTGCCAGCAGAGCAACCACAGGGTCTGAGGAGACCCAGTACTTC. Its translation is CASRATTGSEETQYF.

The chain carries TRBV9 and TRBJ1-1, with D possibly matching TRBD1 (5 bases). Deletions cut 4 bases from V and 4 bases from J, with 17 bases between. Germline loops: CDR1 SGDLS, CDR2 YYNGEE. The CDR3 covers 15 residues. CDR3: CASSPMGGGGTEAFF. The CDR3 DNA sequence: TGTGCCAGCAGCCCCATGGGTGGGGGAGGCACTGAAGCTTTCTTT. Full variable domain (rest looked up from reference TRBV9 and TRBJ1-1): DSGVTQTPKHLITATGQRVTLRCSPRSGDLSVYWYQQSLDQGLQFLIQYYNGEERAKGNILERFSAQQFPDLHSELNLSSLELGDSALYFCASSPMGGGGTEAFFGQGTRLTVV.

J is TRBJ1-2 and V is TRBV19; weak D call: TRBD1 (6 bases). This CDR3 comprises 15 residues. Trimming took 3 bases from V and 4 from J, leaving 15 bases between them. Per the germline V gene, CDR1 is LNHDA and CDR2 is SQIVND (reference sequence). This CDR3 reads CASSIGPTGSYGYTF. The CDR3 DNA follows: TGTGCCAGTAGTATTGGGCCGACAGGATCCTATGGCTACACCTTC.

The J gene is TRBJ2-3, the V gene TRBV5-1, with 10 bases identical to TRBD2. CDR1 SGHRS and CDR2 YFSETQ come from the germline V gene. The CDR3 consists of 16 residues. Trimming at V came to 1 base and at J to 2 bases, leaving 4 bases not matched to a gene. The CDR3 region is CASSLTSGKYTDTQYF. Here the CDR3 DNA reads TGCGCCAGCAGCTTGACTAGCGGGAAGTACACAGATACGCAGTATTTT. Full variable domain (rest looked up from reference TRBV5-1 and TRBJ2-3): KAGVTQTPRYLIKTRGQQVTLSCSPISGHRSVSWYQQTPGQGLQFLFEYFSETQRNKGNFPGRFSGRQFSNSRSEMNVSTLELGDSALYLCASSLTSGKYTDTQYFGPGTRLTVL.

V and J are TRBV4-1 and TRBJ1-2; 7 nucleotides match TRBD1. J was trimmed by 2 bases and V by 0 bases; bases with no gene match: 3. CDR1 is MGHRA, CDR2 YSYEKL, per germline. This CDR3 is 15 amino acids long. CDR3 coding DNA: TGCGCCAGCAGCCAAGAGGAGGGACAGAACTATGGCTACACCTTC. Encoded protein: CASSQEEGQNYGYTF.

The rearrangement links TRBV29-1 to TRBJ1-1; possibly TRBD1 for D (5 bases). CDR1 is SQVTM, CDR2 ANQGSEA, per germline. The CDR3 is made up of 13 amino acids. V was trimmed by 6 bases and J by 11 bases, leaving 22 bases between them. CDR3 sequence (DNA): TGCAGCGTAGAAATCGGGACCCTTGGGGGGGCTTTCTTT. Its protein is CSVEIGTLGGAFF.

V gene TRBV4-1 combines with J gene TRBJ1-2; TRBD1 matches 7 bases. Germline-derived CDR1 and CDR2 are MGHRA and YSYEKL. With 1 base clipped from V and 6 bases from J, the junction kept 8 bases outside the gene matches. This CDR3 has 15 residues. This chain's CDR3 is CASSQADRDRDGYTF. DNA for the CDR3: TGCGCCAGCAGCCAAGCTGACAGGGATCGGGATGGCTACACCTTC.

CDR3 amino acids: CAISAFWGLADYNEQFF. The CDR3 region has the DNA TGTGCCATCAGTGCATTTTGGGGACTAGCAGATTACAATGAGCAGTTCTTC. The V call is TRBV10-3, the J call TRBJ2-1; 9 bases align to TRBD2. With 4 bases clipped from V and 4 bases from J, the junction kept 11 bases outside the gene matches. This CDR3 is 17 amino acids long. Germline assignment: CDR1 ENHRY and CDR2 SYGVKD.

This chain joins TRBV7-9 and TRBJ2-1, with a tentative D call TRBD2 (5 bases). The V end was cut by 4 bases, the J end by 0 bases, with 13 bases between. The CDR3 totals 16 residues. Germline CDR1 reads SEHNR; CDR2 reads FQNEAQ (reference sequence). In DNA, the CDR3 is TGTGCCAGCAGCTGGGATGACTACCCCTCCTACAATGAGCAGTTCTTC. This codes for CASSWDDYPSYNEQFF.